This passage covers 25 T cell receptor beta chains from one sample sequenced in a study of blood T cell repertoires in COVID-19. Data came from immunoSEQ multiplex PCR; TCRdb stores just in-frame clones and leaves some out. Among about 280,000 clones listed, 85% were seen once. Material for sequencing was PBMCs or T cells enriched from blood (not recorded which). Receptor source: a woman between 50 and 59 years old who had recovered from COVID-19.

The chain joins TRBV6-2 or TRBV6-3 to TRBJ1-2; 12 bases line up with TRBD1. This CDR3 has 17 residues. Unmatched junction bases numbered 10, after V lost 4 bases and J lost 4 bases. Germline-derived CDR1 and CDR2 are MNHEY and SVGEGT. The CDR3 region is CASSSLRGTGGIYGYTF. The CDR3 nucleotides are TGTGCCAGCAGTTCCCTTAGGGGGACAGGGGGCATCTATGGCTACACCTTC.

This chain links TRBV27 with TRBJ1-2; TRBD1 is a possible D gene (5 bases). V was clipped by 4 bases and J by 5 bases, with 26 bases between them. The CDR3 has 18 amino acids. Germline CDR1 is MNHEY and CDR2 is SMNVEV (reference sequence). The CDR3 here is CASSSFERVGGGLYGYTF. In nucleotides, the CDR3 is TGTGCCAGCAGTTCCTTTGAGAGGGTGGGGGGTGGTCTATATGGCTACACCTTC.

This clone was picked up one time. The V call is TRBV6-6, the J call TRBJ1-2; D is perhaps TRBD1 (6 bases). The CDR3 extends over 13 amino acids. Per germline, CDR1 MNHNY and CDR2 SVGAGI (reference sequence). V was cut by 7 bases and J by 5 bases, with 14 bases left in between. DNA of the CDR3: TGTGCCAGCACCCCGGGACAACCATATGGCTACACCTTC. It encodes CASTPGQPYGYTF.

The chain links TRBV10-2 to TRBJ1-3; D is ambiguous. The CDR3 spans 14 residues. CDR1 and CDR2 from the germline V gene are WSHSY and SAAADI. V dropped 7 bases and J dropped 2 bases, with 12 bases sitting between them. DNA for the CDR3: TGCGCCAGCACCAGAACAGACACTGGAAACACCATATATTTT. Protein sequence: CASTRTDTGNTIYF.

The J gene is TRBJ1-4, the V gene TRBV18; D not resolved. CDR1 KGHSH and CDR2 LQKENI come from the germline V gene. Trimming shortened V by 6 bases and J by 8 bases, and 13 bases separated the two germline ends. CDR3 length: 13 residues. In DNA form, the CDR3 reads TGTGCCAGCTCTCCCGGGGTTAAAGAAAAACTGTTTTTT. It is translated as CASSPGVKEKLFF. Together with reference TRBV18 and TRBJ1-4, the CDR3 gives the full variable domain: NAGVMQNPRHLVRRRGQEARLRCSPMKGHSHVYWYRQLPEEGLKFMVYLQKENIIDESGMPKERFSAEFPKEGPSILRIQQVVRGDSAAYFCASSPGVKEKLFFGSGTQLSVL.

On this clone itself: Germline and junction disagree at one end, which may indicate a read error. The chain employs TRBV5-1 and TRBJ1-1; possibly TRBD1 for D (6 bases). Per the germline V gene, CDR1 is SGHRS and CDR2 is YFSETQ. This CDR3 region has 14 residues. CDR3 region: CASSHITGNAEAFF. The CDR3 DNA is TGCGCCAGCAGCCACATTACAGGGAACGCTGAAGCTTTCTTT.

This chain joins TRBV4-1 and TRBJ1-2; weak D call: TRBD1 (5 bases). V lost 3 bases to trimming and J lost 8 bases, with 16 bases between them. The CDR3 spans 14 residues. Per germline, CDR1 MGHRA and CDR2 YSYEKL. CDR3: CASSQVTVKTGYTF. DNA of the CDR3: TGCGCCAGCAGCCAGGTGACAGTAAAAACAGGCTACACCTTC.

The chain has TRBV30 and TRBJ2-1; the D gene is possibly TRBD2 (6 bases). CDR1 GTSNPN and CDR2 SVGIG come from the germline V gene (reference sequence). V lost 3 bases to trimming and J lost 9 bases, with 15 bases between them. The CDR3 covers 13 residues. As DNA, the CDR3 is TGTGCCTGGAGGGGGGAAAGGGGAGGTGAGCAGTTCTTC. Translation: CAWRGERGGEQFF.

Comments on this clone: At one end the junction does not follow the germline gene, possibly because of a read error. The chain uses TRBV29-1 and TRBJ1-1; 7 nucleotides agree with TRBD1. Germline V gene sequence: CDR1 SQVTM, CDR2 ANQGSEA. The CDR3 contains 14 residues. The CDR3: CSVRGGRGNAEAFF. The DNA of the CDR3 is TGCAGCGTTAGAGGGGGCAGGGGGAACGCTGAAGCTTTCTTT.

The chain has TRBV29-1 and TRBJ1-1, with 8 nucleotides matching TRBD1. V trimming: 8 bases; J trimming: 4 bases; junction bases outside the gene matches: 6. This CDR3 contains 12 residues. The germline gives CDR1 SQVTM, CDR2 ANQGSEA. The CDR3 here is CSIGQGTTEAFF. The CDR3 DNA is TGCAGCATAGGACAGGGAACCACTGAAGCTTTCTTT.

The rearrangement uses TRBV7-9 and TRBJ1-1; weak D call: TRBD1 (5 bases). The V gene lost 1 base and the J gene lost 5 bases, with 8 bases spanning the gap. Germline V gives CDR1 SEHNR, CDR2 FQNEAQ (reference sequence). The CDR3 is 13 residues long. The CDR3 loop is CASSLGGETEAFF. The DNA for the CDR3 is TGTGCCAGCAGCTTAGGGGGGGAGACTGAAGCTTTCTTT.

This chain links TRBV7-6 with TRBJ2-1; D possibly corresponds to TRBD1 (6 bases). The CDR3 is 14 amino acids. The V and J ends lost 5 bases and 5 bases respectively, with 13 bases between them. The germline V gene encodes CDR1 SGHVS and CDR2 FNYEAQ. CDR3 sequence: CASSPGHRNNEQFF. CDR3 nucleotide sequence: TGTGCCAGCAGCCCGGGACACCGAAACAATGAGCAGTTCTTC.

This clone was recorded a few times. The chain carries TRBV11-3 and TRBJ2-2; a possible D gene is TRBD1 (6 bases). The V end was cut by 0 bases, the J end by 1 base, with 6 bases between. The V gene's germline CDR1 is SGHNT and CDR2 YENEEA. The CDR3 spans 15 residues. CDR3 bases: TGTGCCAGCAGCTTAGAAGGGGGGAACACCGGGGAGCTGTTTTTT. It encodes CASSLEGGNTGELFF.

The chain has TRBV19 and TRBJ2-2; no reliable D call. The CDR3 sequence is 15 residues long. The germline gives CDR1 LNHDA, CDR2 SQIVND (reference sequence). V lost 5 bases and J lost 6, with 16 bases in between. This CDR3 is CASSPRPQRAGELFF. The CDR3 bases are TGTGCCAGTAGTCCCCGGCCCCAGCGCGCCGGGGAGCTGTTTTTT.

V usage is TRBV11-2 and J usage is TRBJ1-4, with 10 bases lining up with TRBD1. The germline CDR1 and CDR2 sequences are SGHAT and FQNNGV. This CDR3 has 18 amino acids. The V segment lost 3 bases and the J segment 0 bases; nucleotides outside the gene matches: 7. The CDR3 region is CASSLTGGRYTTNEKLFF. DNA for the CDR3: TGTGCCAGCAGCTTGACAGGGGGCCGATATACAACTAATGAAAAACTGTTTTTT.

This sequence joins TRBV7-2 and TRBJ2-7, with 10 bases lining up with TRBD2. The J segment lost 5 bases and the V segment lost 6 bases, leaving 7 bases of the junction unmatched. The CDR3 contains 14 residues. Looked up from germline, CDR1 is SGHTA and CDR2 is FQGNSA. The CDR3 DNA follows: TGTGCCAGCAGTAACCTAGCGGGAGCCAACGAGCAGTACTTC. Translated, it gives CASSNLAGANEQYF.

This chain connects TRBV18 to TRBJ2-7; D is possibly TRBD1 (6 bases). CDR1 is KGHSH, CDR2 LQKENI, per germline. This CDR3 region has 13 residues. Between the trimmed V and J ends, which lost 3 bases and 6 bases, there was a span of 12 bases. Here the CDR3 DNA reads TGTGCCAGCTCACCGGGCAGGGGCACCGAGCAGTACTTC. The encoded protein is CASSPGRGTEQYF.

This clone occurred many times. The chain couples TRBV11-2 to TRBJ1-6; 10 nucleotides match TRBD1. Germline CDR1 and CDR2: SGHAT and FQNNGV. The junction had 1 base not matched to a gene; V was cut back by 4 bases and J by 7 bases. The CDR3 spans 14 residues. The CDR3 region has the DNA TGTGCCAGCAGCTGGGACAGGGGAAATTCACCCCTCCACTTT. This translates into CASSWDRGNSPLHF. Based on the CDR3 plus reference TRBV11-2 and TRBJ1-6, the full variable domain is EAGVAQSPRYKIIEKRQSVAFWCNPISGHATLYWYQQILGQGPKLLIQFQNNGVVDDSQLPKDRFSAERLKGVDSTLKIQPAKLEDSAVYLCASSWDRGNSPLHFGNGTRLTVT.

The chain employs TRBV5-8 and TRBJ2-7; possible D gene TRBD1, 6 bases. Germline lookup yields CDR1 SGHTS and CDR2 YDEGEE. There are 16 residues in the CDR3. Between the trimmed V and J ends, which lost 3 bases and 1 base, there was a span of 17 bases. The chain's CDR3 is CASSSSFWTVSYEQYF. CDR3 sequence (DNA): TGTGCCAGCAGCTCCTCTTTTTGGACAGTTTCCTACGAGCAGTACTTC.

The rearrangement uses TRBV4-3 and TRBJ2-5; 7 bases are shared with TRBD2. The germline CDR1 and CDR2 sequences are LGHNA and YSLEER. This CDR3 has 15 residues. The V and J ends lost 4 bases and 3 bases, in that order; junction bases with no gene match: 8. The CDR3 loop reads CASSLSYAGEETQYF. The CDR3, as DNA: TGCGCCAGCAGCCTATCCTACGCGGGGGAAGAGACCCAGTACTTC.

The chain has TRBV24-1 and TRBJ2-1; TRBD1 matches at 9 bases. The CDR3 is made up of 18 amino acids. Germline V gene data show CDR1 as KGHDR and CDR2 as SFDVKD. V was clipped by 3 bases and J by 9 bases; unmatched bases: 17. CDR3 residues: CATSDRTGTNRGLVEQFF. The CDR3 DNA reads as TGTGCCACCAGTGATAGGACAGGGACTAACAGGGGGCTAGTTGAGCAGTTCTTC.

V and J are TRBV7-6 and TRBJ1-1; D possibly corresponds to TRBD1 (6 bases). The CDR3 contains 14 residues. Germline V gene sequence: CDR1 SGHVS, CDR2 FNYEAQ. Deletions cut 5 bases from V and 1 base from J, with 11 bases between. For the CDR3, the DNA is TGTGCCAGCAGCCAGGACAGAGGGAACACTGAAGCTTTCTTT. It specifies CASSQDRGNTEAFF.

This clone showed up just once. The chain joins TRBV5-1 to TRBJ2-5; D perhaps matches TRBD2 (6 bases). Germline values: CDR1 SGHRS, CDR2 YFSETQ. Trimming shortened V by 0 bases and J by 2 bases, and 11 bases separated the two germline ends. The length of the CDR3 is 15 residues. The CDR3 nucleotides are TGCGCCAGCAGCTTGGGAACTAGCAGACAAGAGACCCAGTACTTC. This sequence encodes CASSLGTSRQETQYF.

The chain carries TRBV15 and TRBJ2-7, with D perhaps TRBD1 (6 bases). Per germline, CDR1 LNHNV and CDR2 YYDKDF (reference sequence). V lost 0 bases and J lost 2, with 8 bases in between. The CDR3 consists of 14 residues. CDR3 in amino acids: CATSRDRGTYEQYF. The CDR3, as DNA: TGTGCCACCAGCAGAGACAGGGGAACCTACGAGCAGTACTTC.

The CDR3: CASTLDTNYGYTF. The CDR3 nucleotides are TGTGCCAGCACCCTTGACACCAACTATGGCTACACCTTC. The chain couples TRBV28 to TRBJ1-2, with D unclear. The V gene lost 7 bases and the J gene lost 2 bases, with 11 bases spanning the gap. This CDR3 comprises 13 residues. Germline V gene sequence: CDR1 MDHEN, CDR2 SYDVKM.